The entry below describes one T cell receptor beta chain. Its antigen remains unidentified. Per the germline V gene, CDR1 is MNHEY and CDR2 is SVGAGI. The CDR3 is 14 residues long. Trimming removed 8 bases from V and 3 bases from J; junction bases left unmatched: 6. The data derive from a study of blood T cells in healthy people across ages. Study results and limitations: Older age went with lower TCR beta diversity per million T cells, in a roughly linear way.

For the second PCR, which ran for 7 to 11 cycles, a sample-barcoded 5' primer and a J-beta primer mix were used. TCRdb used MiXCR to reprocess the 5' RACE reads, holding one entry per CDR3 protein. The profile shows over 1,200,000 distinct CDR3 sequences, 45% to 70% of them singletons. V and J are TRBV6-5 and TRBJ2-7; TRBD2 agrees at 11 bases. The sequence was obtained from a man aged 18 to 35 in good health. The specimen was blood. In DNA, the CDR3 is TGTGCCAGCCGACTAGCGGGGAACCTCTACGAGCAGTACTTC. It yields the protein CASRLAGNLYEQYF.